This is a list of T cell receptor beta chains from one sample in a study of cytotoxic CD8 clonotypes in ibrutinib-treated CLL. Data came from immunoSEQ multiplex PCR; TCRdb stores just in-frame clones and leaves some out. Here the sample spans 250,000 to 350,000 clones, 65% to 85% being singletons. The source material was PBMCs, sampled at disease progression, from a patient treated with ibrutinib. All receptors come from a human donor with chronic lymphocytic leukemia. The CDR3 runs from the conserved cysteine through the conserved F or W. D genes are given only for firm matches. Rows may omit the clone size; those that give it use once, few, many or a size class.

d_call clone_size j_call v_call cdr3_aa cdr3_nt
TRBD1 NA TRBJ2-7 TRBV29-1 CSVAKQGAPPYEQYF TGCAGCGTCGCAAAGCAGGGGGCGCCCCCATACGAGCAGTACTTC
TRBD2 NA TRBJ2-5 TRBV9 CASSASGLGEFGAQYF TGTGCCAGCAGCGCTTCGGGACTAGGTGAATTTGGGGCCCAGTACTTC
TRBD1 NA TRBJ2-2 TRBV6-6 CASSNGQGVTGELFF TGTGCCAGCAGTAACGGACAGGGGGTCACCGGGGAGCTGTTTTTT
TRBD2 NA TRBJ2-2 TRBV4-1 CASSQDRSGIFGGELFF TGCGCCAGCAGCCAAGATCGAAGCGGGATTTTTGGCGGGGAGCTGTTTTTT
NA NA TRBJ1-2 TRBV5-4 CASSAPRAGDHYGYTF TGTGCCAGCAGCGCGCCCAGGGCGGGAGACCACTATGGCTACACCTTC
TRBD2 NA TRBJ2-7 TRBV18 CASSQIAGGPIGEQYF TGTGCCAGCTCTCAGATAGCGGGAGGGCCGATCGGGGAGCAGTACTTC
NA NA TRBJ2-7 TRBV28 CASSFADLPYEQYF TGTGCCAGCAGTTTCGCGGACCTGCCCTACGAGCAGTACTTC
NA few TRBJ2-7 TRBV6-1 CASSEWPASSYEQYF TGTGCCAGCAGTGAGTGGCCAGCGAGCTCCTACGAGCAGTACTTC
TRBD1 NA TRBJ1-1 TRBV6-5 CASRYQDRGNTEAFF TGTGCCAGCAGATATCAGGACAGGGGGAACACTGAAGCTTTCTTT
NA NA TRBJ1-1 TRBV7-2 CATSLLVSEAFF TGTGCCACTTCCCTGCTGGTATCTGAAGCTTTCTTT
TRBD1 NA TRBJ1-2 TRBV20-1 CSAHRGGGYTF TGCAGTGCCCACAGGGGCGGTGGCTACACCTTC
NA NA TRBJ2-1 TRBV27 CASTSPGRAGEQFF TGTGCCAGCACCTCTCCCGGCAGGGCCGGTGAGCAGTTCTTC
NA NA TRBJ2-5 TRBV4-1 CASSPKDSHNVKETQYF TGCGCCAGCAGCCCCAAGGACAGTCATAACGTAAAAGAGACCCAGTACTTC
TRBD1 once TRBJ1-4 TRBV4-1 CASGQGRTNEKLFF TGCGCCTCCGGACAGGGGCGGACTAATGAAAAACTGTTTTTT
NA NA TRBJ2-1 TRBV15 CATSRGQGGYNEQFF TGTGCCACCAGCAGAGGACAGGGAGGCTACAATGAGCAGTTCTTC
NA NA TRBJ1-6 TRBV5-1 CASSLGAGSYNSPLHF TGCGCCAGCAGCTTGGGGGCAGGCTCCTATAATTCACCCCTCCACTTT
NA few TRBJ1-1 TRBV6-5 CASSHGQSTEAFF TGTGCCAGCAGCCACGGACAGAGCACTGAAGCTTTCTTT
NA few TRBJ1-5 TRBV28 CASRRTGNVQPQHF TGTGCCAGCAGAAGAACAGGGAACGTACAGCCCCAGCATTTT
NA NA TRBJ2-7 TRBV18 CASSRGGPGAALYEQYF TGTGCCAGCTCACGAGGAGGGCCGGGGGCGGCCTTATACGAGCAGTACTTC
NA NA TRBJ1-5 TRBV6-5 CASRGPDNQPQHF TGTGCCAGCAGAGGGCCTGACAATCAGCCCCAGCATTTT
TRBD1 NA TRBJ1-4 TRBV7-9 CASSFPDRGEKLFF TGTGCCAGCAGCTTCCCAGACAGGGGTGAAAAACTGTTTTTT
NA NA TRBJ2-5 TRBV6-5 CASSYGGKETQYF TGTGCCAGCAGTTATGGCGGTAAAGAGACCCAGTACTTC
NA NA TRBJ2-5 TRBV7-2 CASSLEGRSYKQETQYF TGTGCCAGCAGCTTAGAGGGGCGATCTTATAAACAAGAGACCCAGTACTTC
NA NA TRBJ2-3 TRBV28 CASSLMIGKGWSADTQYF TGTGCCAGCAGTTTAATGATCGGGAAGGGTTGGTCAGCAGATACGCAGTATTTT
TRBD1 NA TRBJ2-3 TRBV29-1 CSVEDAGTALPYF TGCAGCGTTGAAGACGCCGGGACAGCGTTGCCGTATTTT
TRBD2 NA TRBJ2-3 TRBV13 CASSPIAGSTDTQYF TGTGCCAGCAGTCCGATAGCGGGGAGCACAGATACGCAGTATTTT
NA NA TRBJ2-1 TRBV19 CASSNRQEQFF TGTGCCAGTAGCAATCGACAAGAGCAGTTCTTC
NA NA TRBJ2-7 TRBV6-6 CASSYWVVAYEQYF TGTGCCAGCAGTTACTGGGTCGTGGCCTACGAGCAGTACTTC
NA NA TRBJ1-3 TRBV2 CASSEGSAGNTIYF TGTGCCAGCAGTGAGGGGTCCGCCGGAAACACCATATATTTT
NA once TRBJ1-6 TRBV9 CASSVVAGNSPLHF TGTGCCAGCAGCGTAGTGGCAGGAAATTCACCCCTCCACTTT
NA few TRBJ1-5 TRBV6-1 CASSEWGNQPQHF TGTGCCAGCAGTGAGTGGGGTAATCAGCCCCAGCATTTT
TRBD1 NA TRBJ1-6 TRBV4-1 CASSQGQLLNSPLHF TGCGCCAGCAGCCAGGGACAGCTTCTAAATTCACCCCTCCACTTT
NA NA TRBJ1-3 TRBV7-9 CASSLGGNTIYF TGTGCCAGCAGCTTAGGCGGAAACACCATATATTTT
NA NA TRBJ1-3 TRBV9 CASSMPLDGKSGNTIYF TGTGCCAGCAGCATGCCCCTGGACGGGAAATCTGGAAACACCATATATTTT
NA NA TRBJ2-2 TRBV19 CASSIARNTGELFF TGTGCCAGTAGTATTGCGCGGAACACCGGGGAGCTGTTTTTT
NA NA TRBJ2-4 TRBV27 CASSLGPPITLAKNIQYF TGTGCCAGCAGTCTGGGGCCACCTATCACCTTAGCCAAAAACATTCAGTACTTC
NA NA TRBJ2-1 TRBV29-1 CSGRIVKNEQFF TGCAGCGGGAGAATTGTAAAGAATGAGCAGTTCTTC
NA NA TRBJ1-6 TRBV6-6 CASSYVGDSPLHF TGTGCCAGCAGTTATGTCGGGGACTCACCCCTCCACTTT
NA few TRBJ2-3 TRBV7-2 CASRQRPTDTQYF TGTGCCAGCCGTCAGCGCCCCACAGATACGCAGTATTTT
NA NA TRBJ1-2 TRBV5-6 CASSTVNRQNYGYTF TGTGCCAGCAGCACAGTAAACAGGCAAAACTATGGCTACACCTTC
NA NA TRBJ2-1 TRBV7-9 CASSLGTAGYNEQFF TGTGCCAGCAGCTTAGGGACAGCAGGCTACAATGAGCAGTTCTTC
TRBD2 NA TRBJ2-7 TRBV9 CASSSGTSYEQYF TGTGCCAGCAGCTCCGGGACTAGCTACGAGCAGTACTTC
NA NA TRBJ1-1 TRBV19 CASSYRGNMNTEAFF TGTGCCAGTAGTTACCGGGGAAACATGAACACTGAAGCTTTCTTT
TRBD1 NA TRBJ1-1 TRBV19 CASRTQGAAFF TGTGCCAGTAGGACCCAGGGGGCAGCTTTCTTT
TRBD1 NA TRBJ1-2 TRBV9 CASSVPGGPYGYTF TGTGCCAGCAGCGTACCAGGGGGGCCCTATGGCTACACCTTC
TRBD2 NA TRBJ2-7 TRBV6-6 CASSFLRLAGDYEQYF TGTGCCAGCAGTTTCCTCCGACTAGCGGGAGACTACGAGCAGTACTTC
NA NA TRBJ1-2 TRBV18 CASSPDYRGPGGGYTF TGTGCCAGCTCACCAGATTACCGGGGCCCAGGCGGGGGCTACACCTTC
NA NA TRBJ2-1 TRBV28 CASSLGFTEQFF TGTGCCAGCAGTTTAGGCTTCACTGAGCAGTTCTTC
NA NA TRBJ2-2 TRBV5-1 CASSLVGHPPEELFF TGCGCCAGCAGCTTGGTAGGACACCCCCCCGAGGAGCTGTTTTTT
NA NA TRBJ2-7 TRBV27 CASSPAGAYEQYF TGTGCCAGCAGTCCTGCTGGGGCCTACGAGCAGTACTTC